The next 8 T cell receptor beta chains were all read from a single sample in a study of shared clonotypes between healthy human individuals (dated by TCRdb to between 2020 and 2021). Libraries were made using the immunoSEQ multiplex PCR assay. TCRdb obtained this table from immuneACCESS and retained in-frame rearrangements with V and J assigned. These tables miss some clones; where compared with another copy, unresolved V genes account for less than half of the shortfall, and the remainder is unexplained. The sample records around 980,000 clones, 78% of which are singletons. The ten largest account for roughly 0.55% of the sample. Material: memory CD4+ T cells from PBMCs. The intended sense of this specimen's cell subset or site label: CD45RA-negative fraction. These receptors were obtained from a man aged 18 to 35 in good health. Some clones in this sample may be carry-over from other donors' samples.

The chain is built from TRBV28 and TRBJ2-5; 9 bases line up with TRBD1. The J call may be wrong; the DNA end is better matched by TRBJ2-7. Germline-derived CDR1 and CDR2 are MDHEN and SYDVKM. This CDR3 comprises 13 residues. Here the CDR3 DNA reads TGTGCCAGCAGCCTTACAGGGGGCCGCGAGCAGTACTTC. Amino acids: CASSLTGGREQYF.

This clone showed up just once. The gene calls are TRBV7-2 and TRBJ2-2; 10 bases agree with TRBD2. The CDR3 spans 17 residues. After removal of 5 bases from V and 0 bases from J, the junction contained 6 bases not matched to a gene. The germline gives CDR1 SGHTA, CDR2 FQGNSA. The CDR3 nucleotides are TGTGCCAGCAGCCTGCTAGCGGGAGCGACGAACACCGGGGAGCTGTTTTTT. Amino acids: CASSLLAGATNTGELFF.

The J gene is TRBJ1-1, the V gene TRBV5-1, with 9 bases fitting TRBD1. V was clipped by 1 base and J by 5 bases; unmatched bases: 6. Germline CDR1 is SGHRS and CDR2 is YFSETQ. The CDR3 sequence is 15 residues long. The CDR3 protein is CASSLLGTGSTEAFF. CDR3 in DNA: TGCGCCAGCAGCTTGTTGGGGACAGGGTCTACTGAAGCTTTCTTT.

V is TRBV19 and J is TRBJ1-2, with D possibly being TRBD1 (6 bases). The CDR3 extends over 15 amino acids. Germline values: CDR1 LNHDA, CDR2 SQIVND (reference sequence). Trimming left V 5 bases short and J 5 bases short, with 18 bases between. CDR3 DNA sequence: TGTGCCAGTAGTGTCCTTCCAGGGGCCGGGTATGGCTACACCTTC. The encoded protein is CASSVLPGAGYGYTF.

The chain is built from TRBV11-2 and TRBJ1-5; D gene uncertain. Trimming took 1 base from V and 3 from J, leaving 10 bases between them. This CDR3 is 15 amino acids long. CDR1 and CDR2 from the germline V gene are SGHAT and FQNNGV. The CDR3 sequence is CASSLVVGYNQPQHF. The CDR3 bases are TGTGCCAGCAGCTTAGTGGTAGGGTACAATCAGCCCCAGCATTTT.

The V call is TRBV7-7, the J call TRBJ2-5; 9 bases map to TRBD2. With 5 bases clipped from V and 3 bases from J, the junction kept 7 bases outside the gene matches. Germline V gene lookup returns CDR1 SSHAT and CDR2 FNYEAQ (reference sequence). The CDR3 runs to 15 residues. CDR3 amino acids: CASSALAGGEETQYF. Written as DNA, the CDR3 is TGTGCCAGCAGCGCACTAGCGGGTGGGGAAGAGACCCAGTACTTC. The full variable domain, rest sourced from reference TRBV7-7 and TRBJ2-5, is GAGVSQSPRYKVTKRGQDVTLRCDPISSHATLYWYQQALGQGPEFLTYFNYEAQPDKSGLPSDRFSAERPEGSISTLTIQRTEQRDSAMYRCASSALAGGEETQYFGPGTRLLVL.

The count of this clone is one. The chain joins TRBV28 to TRBJ2-1; 9 bases map to TRBD2. CDR3 length: 14 amino acids. Per germline, CDR1 MDHEN and CDR2 SYDVKM. V was clipped by 4 bases and J by 9 bases; unmatched bases: 7. The CDR3 loop is CASSWSGRKGEQFF. DNA for the CDR3: TGTGCCAGCAGTTGGAGCGGGAGGAAGGGTGAGCAGTTCTTC.

This clone was counted many times. The genes are TRBV19 and TRBJ2-7; D is unclear. Per the germline V gene, CDR1 is LNHDA and CDR2 is SQIVND (reference sequence). V was pared by 4 bases and J by 4 bases, with 11 bases between. The CDR3 has 13 amino acids. The CDR3 coding sequence is TGTGCCAGTAGTAGCCAGGCCCGATACGAGCAGTACTTC. It translates to CASSSQARYEQYF.